One TCR beta chain is described in this entry. The data belong to a study of siplizumab effects on memory and regulatory T cells. Some clones are missing from TCRdb's copy, which holds only in-frame ones; the method was immunoSEQ multiplex PCR. Counted here are some 100,000 clones, roughly 96% occurring once; the ten biggest clones make up around 0.03%. Per the germline V gene, CDR1 is ENHRY and CDR2 is SYGVKD. With 2 bases clipped from V and 9 bases from J, the junction kept 10 bases outside the gene matches. The CDR3 spans 16 residues. This sequence was found in a human donor in good health. This chain links TRBV10-3 with TRBJ2-1; TRBD1 agrees at 10 bases. Sequencing used naive CD4+ T cells sorted from blood. CDR3 amino acids: CAISEPTGGGRVEQFF. Written as DNA, the CDR3 is TGTGCCATCAGTGAGCCGACAGGGGGCGGTAGGGTTGAGCAGTTCTTC.